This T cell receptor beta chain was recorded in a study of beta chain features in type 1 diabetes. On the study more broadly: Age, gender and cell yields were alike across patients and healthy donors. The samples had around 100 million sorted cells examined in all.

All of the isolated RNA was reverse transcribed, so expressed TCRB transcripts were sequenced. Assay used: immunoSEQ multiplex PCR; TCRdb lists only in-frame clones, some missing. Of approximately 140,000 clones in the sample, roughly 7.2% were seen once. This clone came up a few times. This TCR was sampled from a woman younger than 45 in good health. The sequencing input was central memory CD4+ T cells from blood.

The CDR3 sequence is CASSSRGNEKLFF. CDR3 bases: TGTGCCAGCAGCTCGCGGGGCAATGAAAAACTGTTTTTT. The J gene is TRBJ1-4, the V gene TRBV2, with D tentatively TRBD1 (5 bases). The CDR3 has 13 amino acids. Germline CDR1 is SNHLY and CDR2 is FYNNEI. V lost 6 bases and J 5 bases, leaving 10 bases between the germline ends.